This TCR beta chain came from a study of T-cell memory formation after mild COVID-19. TCRdb independently ran MiXCR on the 5' RACE reads; one entry per CDR3 protein. There are approximately 350,000 distinct CDR3 sequences in the sample; 10% to 15% occur only once, and 20% to 25% lies in the top ten. The CDR3 runs 15 residues. The germline V gene has CDR1 MDHEN and CDR2 SYDVKM. V was shortened by 7 bases and J by 1 base, with 15 bases between the two germline ends. The specimen sequenced was PBMCs or a T cell subset sorted from them (not recorded which). The TCR sequence derives from a man younger than 35 who had mild COVID-19 (a few samples of this study predate the infection). Cell type and time point are not known. V and J are TRBV28 and TRBJ2-3; D possibly uses TRBD1 or TRBD2 (6 bases each). The CDR3 spells CASIGSRGGTDTQYF. The CDR3 bases are TGTGCCAGCATTGGTTCGAGGGGGGGCACAGATACGCAGTATTTT.